This paragraph reports one T cell receptor beta chain. The source of the sample is a study of blood T cell repertoires in COVID-19. Study background: T cells, B-cell-depleted T cells, or PBMCs provided the cDNA or gDNA that served as material.

Recruits, aged about 18 to 95 years, lived in 20 to 30 US areas. Participants were placed into cohorts based on the clinical history they reported. Two negative PCRs, clearance, or symptom resolution characterized the recovered Cohort 3 donors. Germline-derived CDR1 and CDR2 are SGHNT and YYREEE (reference sequence). Trimming shortened V by 1 base and J by 0 bases, and 6 bases separated the two germline ends. This CDR3 spans 14 amino acids. This table comes from immunoSEQ multiplex PCR, and its TCRdb copy is limited to in-frame clones, with some not included. Found here are fewer than 300,000 clones, 80% to 90% of them singletons; the top ten hold roughly 8.6%.

This chain joins TRBV5-4 and TRBJ2-3; no clear D gene. The TCR originated in a man aged 35 to 55 who had recovered from COVID-19. Sequencing was performed on PBMCs or T cells enriched from blood (not recorded which). The CDR3 loop reads CASSLHRSTDTQYF. The CDR3 DNA reads TGTGCCAGCAGCTTGCATCGGAGCACAGATACGCAGTATTTT.